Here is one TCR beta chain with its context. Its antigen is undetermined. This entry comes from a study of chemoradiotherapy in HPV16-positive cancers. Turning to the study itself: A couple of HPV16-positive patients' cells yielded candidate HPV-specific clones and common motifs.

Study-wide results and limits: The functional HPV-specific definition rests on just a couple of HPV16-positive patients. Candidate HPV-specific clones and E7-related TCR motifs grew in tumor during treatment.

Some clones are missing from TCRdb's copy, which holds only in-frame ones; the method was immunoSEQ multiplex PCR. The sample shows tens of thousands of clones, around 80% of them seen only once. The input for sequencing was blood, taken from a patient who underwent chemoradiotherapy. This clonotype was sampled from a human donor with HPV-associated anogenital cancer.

CDR3: CASSPGPSGSTNEKLFF. DNA of the CDR3: TGTGCCAGCTCACCGGGACCTTCCGGATCAACTAATGAAAAACTGTTTTTT. The chain joins TRBV18 to TRBJ1-4, with D maybe TRBD1 (5 bases). From germline, CDR1 is KGHSH and CDR2 LQKENI. V was trimmed by 3 bases and J by 0 bases, leaving 14 bases between them. CDR3 length equals 17 residues.